This TCR beta chain was captured in a study of CD8 T cells in ankylosing spondylitis. General study points: There was a TCR beta motif, made of eight highly homologous variants, that appeared characteristic of ankylosing spondylitis blood.

This clonotype was detected ten times or more. What it recognizes is unknown. V lost 6 bases, J lost 1 base, and 6 bases stayed unmatched. This CDR3 is built from 15 residues. The V gene's germline CDR1 is MNHEY and CDR2 SMNVEV (reference sequence). MiXCR, applied by TCRdb to the 5' RACE reads, yields one record per CDR3 protein. Of about 220,000 distinct CDR3 sequences listed, around 6.6% were seen once; the top ten hold approximately 15%. This sequence was found in a male donor with ankylosing spondylitis. This chain uses TRBV27 with TRBJ2-3; TRBD2 matches at 8 bases. The sequencing sample was made of blood, either unsorted or a sorted T cell fraction (not recorded which). The CDR3 here is CASSPGTRRTDTQYF. In nucleotides, the CDR3 is TGTGCCAGCAGCCCAGGGACTAGGCGCACAGATACGCAGTATTTT.